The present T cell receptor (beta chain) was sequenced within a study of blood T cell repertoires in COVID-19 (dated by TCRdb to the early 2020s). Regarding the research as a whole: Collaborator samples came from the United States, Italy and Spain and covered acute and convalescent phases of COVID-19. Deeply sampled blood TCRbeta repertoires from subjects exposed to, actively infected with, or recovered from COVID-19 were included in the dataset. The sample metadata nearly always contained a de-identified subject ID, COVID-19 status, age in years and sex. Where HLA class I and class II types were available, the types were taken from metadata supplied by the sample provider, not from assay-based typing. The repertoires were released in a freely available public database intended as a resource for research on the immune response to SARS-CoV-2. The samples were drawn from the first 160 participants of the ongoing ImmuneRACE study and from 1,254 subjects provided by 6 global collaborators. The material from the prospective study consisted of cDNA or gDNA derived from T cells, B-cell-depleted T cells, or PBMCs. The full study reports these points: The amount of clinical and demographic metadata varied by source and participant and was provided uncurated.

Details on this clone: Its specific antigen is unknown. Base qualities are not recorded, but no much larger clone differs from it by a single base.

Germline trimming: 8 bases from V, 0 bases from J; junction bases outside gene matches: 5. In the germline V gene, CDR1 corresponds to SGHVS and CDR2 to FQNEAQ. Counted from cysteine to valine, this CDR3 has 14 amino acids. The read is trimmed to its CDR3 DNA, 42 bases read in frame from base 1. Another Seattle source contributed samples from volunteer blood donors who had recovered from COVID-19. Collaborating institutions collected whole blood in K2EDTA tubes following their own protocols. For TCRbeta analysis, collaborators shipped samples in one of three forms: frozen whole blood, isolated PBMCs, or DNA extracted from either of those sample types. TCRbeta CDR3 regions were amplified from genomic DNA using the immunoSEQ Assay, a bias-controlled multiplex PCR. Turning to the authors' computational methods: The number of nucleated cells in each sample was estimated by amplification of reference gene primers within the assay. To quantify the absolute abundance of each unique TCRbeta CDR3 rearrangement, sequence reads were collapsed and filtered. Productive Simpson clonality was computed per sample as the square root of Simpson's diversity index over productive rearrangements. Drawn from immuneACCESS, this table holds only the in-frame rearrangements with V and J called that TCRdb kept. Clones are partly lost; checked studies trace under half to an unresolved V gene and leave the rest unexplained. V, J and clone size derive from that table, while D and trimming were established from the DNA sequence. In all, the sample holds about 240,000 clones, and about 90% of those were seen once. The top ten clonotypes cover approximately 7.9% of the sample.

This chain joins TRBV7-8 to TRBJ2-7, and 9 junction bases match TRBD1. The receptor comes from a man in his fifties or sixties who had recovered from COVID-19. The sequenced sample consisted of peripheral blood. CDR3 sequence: CASSDRGSSYEQYV. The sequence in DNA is TGTGCCAGCTCGGACAGGGGTAGCTCCTACGAGCAGTACGTC.